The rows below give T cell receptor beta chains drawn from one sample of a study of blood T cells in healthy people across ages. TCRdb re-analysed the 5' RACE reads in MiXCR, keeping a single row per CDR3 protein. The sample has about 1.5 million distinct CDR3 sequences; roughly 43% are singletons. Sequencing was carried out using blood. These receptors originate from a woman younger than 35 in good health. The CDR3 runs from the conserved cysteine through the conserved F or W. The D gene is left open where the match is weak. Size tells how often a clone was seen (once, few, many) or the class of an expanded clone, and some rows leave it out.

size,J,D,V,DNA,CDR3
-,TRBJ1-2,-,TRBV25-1,TGTGCCACCCATTCCGGGACCTTATTCGATGGCTACACCTTC,CATHSGTLFDGYTF
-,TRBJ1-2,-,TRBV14,TGTGCCAGCAGCCAGCTCGACAGTCCTGGTTATGGCTGCACCTTC,CASSQLDSPGYGCTF
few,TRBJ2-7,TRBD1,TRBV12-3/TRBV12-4,TGTGCCAGCAGTTCCGCGACAGGGAGCTCCTACGAGCAGTACTTC,CASSSATGSSYEQYF
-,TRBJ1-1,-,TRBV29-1,TGCAGCGTTCTTCTTCGTTACACTGAAGCTTTCTTT,CSVLLRYTEAFF
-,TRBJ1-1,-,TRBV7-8,TGTGCCAGCTTAGGGTTAGGCCGGAGGACTGAAGCTTTCTTT,CASLGLGRRTEAFF
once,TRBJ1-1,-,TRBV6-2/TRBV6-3,TGTGCCAGCCGAAGAGGGGGACCCAGTATGAACACTGAAGCTTTCTTT,CASRRGGPSMNTEAFF
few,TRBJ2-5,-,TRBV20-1,TGCAGTGCTATTCACACCTTGATGAAGACCCAGTACTTC,CSAIHTLMKTQYF
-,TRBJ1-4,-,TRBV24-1,TGTGCCACCAGAGGACCAGCGACTAGAGGAGAAAAACTGTTTTTT,CATRGPATRGEKLFF
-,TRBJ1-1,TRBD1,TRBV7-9,TGTGCCAGCAGCCGACGGCAGACAGGGGATGAAGCTTTCTTT,CASSRRQTGDEAFF
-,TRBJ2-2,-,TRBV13,TGTGCCAGCAGCCCGAGACCCGGGGAGCTGTTTTTT,CASSPRPGELFF
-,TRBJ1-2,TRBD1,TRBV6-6,TGTGCCAGCAGTCAACAAACAGGGGGTCCACGTGGCTACACCTTC,CASSQQTGGPRGYTF
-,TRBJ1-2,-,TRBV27,TGTGCCAGCAGTTTACCCGGACCGGATGGCTACACCTTC,CASSLPGPDGYTF
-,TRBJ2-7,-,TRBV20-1,TGCAGCGTCAAAGCAGGAACCTACGAGCAGTACTTC,CSVKAGTYEQYF
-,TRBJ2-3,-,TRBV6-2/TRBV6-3,TGTGCCAGCAGAACCACACTAGACACAGATACGCAGTATTTT,CASRTTLDTDTQYF
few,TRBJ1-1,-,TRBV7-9,TGTGCCAGATTTCGGGTAGATTCAAACACTGAAGCTTTCTTT,CARFRVDSNTEAFF
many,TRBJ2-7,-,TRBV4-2,TGTGCCAGCAGCCAAGTGCCCTACGAGCAGTACTTC,CASSQVPYEQYF
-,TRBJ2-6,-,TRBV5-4,TGTGCCAGCAGCTTGAGCATCTCTGGGGCCAACGTCCTGACTTTC,CASSLSISGANVLTF
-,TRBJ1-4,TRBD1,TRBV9,TGTGCCAGCAGCGTAATTGGGACAGGAAAACTGTTTTTT,CASSVIGTGKLFF
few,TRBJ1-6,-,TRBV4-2,TGTGCCAGCAGCCCGAACCTTGGGAAGGGATCGAGCTCCTATAATTCACCCCTCCACTTT,CASSPNLGKGSSSYNSPLHF
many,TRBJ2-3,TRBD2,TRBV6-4,TGTGCCAGCAGTCCGGGACTAGCGGGAGGGTCAGATACGCAGTATTTT,CASSPGLAGGSDTQYF
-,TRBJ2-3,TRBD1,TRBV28,TGTGCCAGCAGTTCCACAGGGGCCTTTAGGACGTCTAGCACAGATACGCAGTATTTT,CASSSTGAFRTSSTDTQYF
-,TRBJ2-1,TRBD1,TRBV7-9,TGTGCCAGCAACCAGGGGGTTACGTCTCGAGGGCCGAATGAGCAGTTCTTC,CASNQGVTSRGPNEQFF
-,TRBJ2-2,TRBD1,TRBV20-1,TGCAGTGCTAGACGGACAGGGCGGGGTAACACCGGGGAGCTGTTTTTT,CSARRTGRGNTGELFF
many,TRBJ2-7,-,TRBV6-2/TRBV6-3,TGTGCCAGCAGTAAGACAGAAAACTACGAGCAGTACTTC,CASSKTENYEQYF
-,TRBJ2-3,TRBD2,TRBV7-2,TGTGCCAGCAGCCTCATAGCGGGAGAGGGTAATACGCAGTATTTT,CASSLIAGEGNTQYF
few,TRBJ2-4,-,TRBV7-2,TGTGCCAGCAGCTCGGGGTGGGGTCAAGGGAACATTCAGTACTTC,CASSSGWGQGNIQYF
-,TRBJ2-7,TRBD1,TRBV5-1,TGCGCCAGCAGCTGGGGGACAGGGAAGATCTCCAACTACGAGCAGTACTTC,CASSWGTGKISNYEQYF
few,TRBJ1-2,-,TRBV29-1,TGCAGCGTTGAAGAGGAAGGGGGGCTGGGGGGCTACACCTTC,CSVEEEGGLGGYTF
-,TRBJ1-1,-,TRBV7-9,TGTGCCAGCAGCTTAGCTACCACTGAAGCTTTCTTT,CASSLATTEAFF
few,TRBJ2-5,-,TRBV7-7,TGTGCTAGCAGCCCGAGGGGTCAGCACACTCAAGAGACCCAGTACTTC,CASSPRGQHTQETQYF
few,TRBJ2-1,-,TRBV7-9,TGTGCCAGCAGCTTAGGGTGGGAGTACAATGAGCAGTTCTTC,CASSLGWEYNEQFF
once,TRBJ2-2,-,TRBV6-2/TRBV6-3,TGTGCCAGCGGCCTTGGGTTTCCCGGGGAGCTGTTTTTT,CASGLGFPGELFF
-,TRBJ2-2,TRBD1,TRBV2,TGTGCCAGTCGAAAAAAGGGGGCGCGGAACACCGGGGAGCTGTTTTTT,CASRKKGARNTGELFF
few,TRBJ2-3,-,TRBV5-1,TGCGCCAGCACAAAACTAGGCGCTGGGCCAGATACGCAGTATTTT,CASTKLGAGPDTQYF
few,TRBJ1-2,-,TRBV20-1,TGCAGTGCTAGAGTTCCAGTTCCTAACTATGGCTACACCTTC,CSARVPVPNYGYTF
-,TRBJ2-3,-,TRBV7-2,TGTGCCAGCAGCTTTGACTGGATCACAGATACGCAGTATTTT,CASSFDWITDTQYF
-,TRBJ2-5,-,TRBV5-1,TGCGCCAGCAACAATCCCGTGGGTTCCGGGGAGACCCAGTACTTC,CASNNPVGSGETQYF
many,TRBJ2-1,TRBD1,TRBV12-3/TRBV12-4,TGTGCCAGCAGCTCGGGACAGTACAATGAGCAGTTCTTC,CASSSGQYNEQFF